This T cell receptor (beta chain) was recorded in a study of CD8 T cells in ankylosing spondylitis. Making use of molecular barcodes, quantitative 5'-RACE generated TCR beta libraries. TCRdb analysed the 5' RACE reads with MiXCR anew, one entry per CDR3 protein. This table holds about 540,000 distinct CDR3 sequences, approximately 11% found once. This clonotype was counted a few times. Its antigen is not known. Points from the study as a whole: Made up of eight highly homologous variants, a TCR beta motif appeared characteristic of ankylosing spondylitis blood. Clones tied to disease were said to be significantly enriched in matched ankylosing spondylitis synovial fluid. Past studies reported some motif variants in reactive arthritis synovial fluid and blood.

The length of the CDR3 is 18 residues. The V gene lost 3 bases and the J gene lost 2 bases, with 22 bases spanning the gap. The V gene's germline CDR1 is SGHAT and CDR2 FQNNGV. Material: blood, either unsorted or a sorted T cell fraction (not recorded which). This receptor was obtained from a male donor with ankylosing spondylitis. The rearrangement uses TRBV11-2 and TRBJ1-2; possibly TRBD1 for D (6 bases). The chain's CDR3 is CASSLILLTGDTNYGYTF. The CDR3 DNA sequence: TGTGCCAGCAGCTTGATCCTTCTTACGGGGGACACAAACTATGGCTACACCTTC.